One sample yielded the 27 T cell receptor beta chains listed below, sequenced in a study of CD8+CD57+ T cells in acquired aplastic anemia. Template material for TCR beta VDJ and CDR3 profiling consisted of genomic DNA. TCRdb re-analysed the reads in MiXCR, keeping a single row per CDR3 protein. The sample shows hundreds of thousands of distinct CDR3 sequences, 60% to 80% of them seen only once. Sequencing input: sorted CD4+, CD8+, or CD8+CD57+ T cells (not recorded which) from PBMCs. These TCRs come from a human donor in good health, serving as a control.

This clonotype was detected ten times or more. The chain recombines TRBV6-2 or TRBV6-3 with TRBJ2-7; D is unclear. The germline V gene has CDR1 MNHEY and CDR2 SVGEGT. Between the trimmed V and J ends, which lost 9 bases and 2 bases, there was a span of 17 bases. This CDR3 is built from 14 residues. The CDR3 loop is CASSNRRSPYEQYF. Here the CDR3 DNA reads TGTGCCAGTTCGAATCGGCGGTCCCCCTACGAGCAGTACTTC.

Comments on this clonotype: This may be a read error, as it is one base from a much larger clone. The J gene is TRBJ1-3, the V gene TRBV5-1; a possible D gene is TRBD1 (6 bases). The CDR3 sequence is 17 residues long. V gave up 3 bases and J gave up 0 bases, with 16 bases separating them. CDR1 is SGHRS, CDR2 YFSETQ, per germline. The CDR3 protein is CASSWGGAPSSGNTIYF. CDR3 coding DNA: TGCGCCAGCAGCTGGGGGGGGGCGCCTTCCTCTGGAAACACCATATATTTT. Drawing the rest from reference TRBV5-1 and TRBJ1-3, the complete variable domain is KAGVTQTPRYLIKTRGQQVTLSCSPISGHRSVSWYQQTPGQGLQFLFEYFSETQRNKGNFPGRFSGRQFSNSRSEMNVSTLELGDSALYLCASSWGGAPSSGNTIYFGEGSWLTVV.

The V gene is TRBV7-3, the J gene TRBJ1-5; D ambiguous. Germline CDR1 reads SGHTA; CDR2 reads FQGTGA. Trimming cost V 8 bases and J 5 bases, with 13 bases left between them. This CDR3 is 13 amino acids long. CDR3 sequence reads: CASGVMSDQPQHF. As DNA, the CDR3 is TGTGCCAGCGGAGTCATGTCAGATCAGCCCCAGCATTTT.

In the case of this clonotype: The junction does not match germline at one end; this may be a read error. The chain recombines TRBV10-3 with TRBJ2-7; D not certain. Germline CDR1 reads ENHRY; CDR2 reads SYGVKD. There are 12 residues in the CDR3. The CDR3 region has the DNA TGTGCCCACATTGATGGCAACTATGAGCACTACTTC. As protein: CAHIDGNYEHYF.

As for this clonotype: A much larger clone lies a single base off, so this may be a read error. The V gene is TRBV6-2 or TRBV6-3, the J gene TRBJ1-5; D remains unclear. The CDR3 extends over 15 amino acids. CDR1 and CDR2 (germline): MNHEY, SVGEGT. The CDR3 sequence: CASRQAGLSNQPQRF. Written as DNA, the CDR3 is TGTGCCAGCCGTCAGGCAGGACTTAGCAATCAGCCCCAGCGTTTT.

This clonotype was seen repeatedly, ten times or more. The V and J genes are TRBV4-3 and TRBJ1-5; D remains ambiguous. CDR1 is LGHNA, CDR2 YSLEER, per germline. There are 14 residues in the CDR3. V lost 1 base, J lost 0 bases, and 4 bases lay in between. The CDR3 region is CASSQGGSNQPQHF. The CDR3 DNA reads TGCGCCAGCAGCCAAGGTGGTAGCAATCAGCCCCAGCATTTT.

This clonotype showed up many times. This chain joins TRBV5-1 and TRBJ2-3, with 7 bases fitting TRBD1. Germline V gene lookup returns CDR1 SGHRS and CDR2 YFSETQ. This CDR3 contains 16 residues. The V gene end was trimmed by 0 bases and the J gene end by 4 bases; junction bases not matched to a gene: 8. The CDR3 DNA follows: TGCGCCAGCAGCTTGGATGCGGCAGGGGGAGCAGATACGCAGTATTTT. Translating it yields CASSLDAAGGADTQYF.

A remark on this clonotype: One end of the junction is discordant with germline, which a read error may explain. The genes are TRBV7-2 and TRBJ1-2, with TRBD1 matching 9 bases. Germline CDR1 reads SGHTA; CDR2 reads FQGNSA. The CDR3 is 14 residues long. Written as DNA, the CDR3 is TGTGCCAGCAGTAGAGGACAGGGGCATAATTCACCCCCCTTC. Its protein is CASSRGQGHNSPPF.

There are many counts of this clonotype. The chain uses TRBV7-2 and TRBJ1-1, with 10 bases that match TRBD1. CDR1 is SGHTA and CDR2 is FQGNSA in the germline V gene. This CDR3 spans 15 amino acids. V dropped 4 bases and J dropped 1; count of bases not matched to a gene: 3. The CDR3 reads CASSSWTGGNTEAFF. The CDR3 bases are TGTGCCAGCAGCTCGTGGACAGGGGGGAACACTGAAGCTTTCTTT.

DNA of the CDR3: TGTGCCAGCAGCTTAGGATGGACAAATTCACCCCTCCACAATCAGCCCCAGCATTTT. Amino acid sequence: CASSLGWTNSPLHNQPQHF. V and J are TRBV7-2 and TRBJ1-5, with D perhaps matching TRBD1 (5 bases). Germline V gene lookup returns CDR1 SGHTA and CDR2 FQGNSA. The V end lost 1 base, the J end lost 3 bases, and 22 bases lay between the germline ends. The CDR3 covers 19 residues.

The rearrangement links TRBV5-1 to TRBJ2-7; no clear D gene. CDR3 length equals 14 residues. The V and J ends lost 0 bases and 7 bases respectively, with 14 bases between them. CDR1 SGHRS and CDR2 YFSETQ come from the germline V gene. The CDR3: CASSLVFVTGEQYF. CDR3 sequence (DNA): TGCGCCAGCAGCTTGGTTTTCGTCACCGGGGAGCAGTACTTC.

The J gene is TRBJ2-5, the V gene TRBV9, with a tentative D call TRBD2 (5 bases). This CDR3 has 14 amino acids. The V gene's germline CDR1 is SGDLS and CDR2 YYNGEE. The V end lost 3 bases, the J end lost 5 bases, and 14 bases lay between the germline ends. CDR3 region: CASSGRGFEETQYF. CDR3 nucleotides: TGTGCCAGCAGCGGCCGGGGATTCGAGGAGACCCAGTACTTC.

The table lists this clonotype with a count of one. J is TRBJ1-1 and V is TRBV20-1; TRBD1 agrees at 7 bases. The CDR3 spans 15 residues. CDR1 and CDR2 from the germline V gene are DFQATT and SNEGSKA (reference sequence). After removal of 3 bases from V and 3 bases from J, the junction contained 10 bases not matched to a gene. CDR3: CSARAAGGMDTEAFF. DNA for the CDR3: TGCAGTGCTAGGGCAGCAGGGGGTATGGACACTGAAGCTTTCTTT.

The table lists this clonotype with a few counts. It may be a read error: a sequence one base away is much more abundant. V usage is TRBV5-5 and J usage is TRBJ2-5; 13 bases agree with TRBD2. Trimming at V came to 3 bases and at J to 5 bases, leaving 4 bases not matched to a gene. This CDR3 region has 15 residues. Looked up from germline, CDR1 is SGHKS and CDR2 is YYEKEE (reference sequence). CDR3 loop: CASSSTSGGTETQYF. The CDR3 DNA reads as TGTGCCAGCAGCTCGACTAGCGGGGGGACTGAGACCCAGTACTTC.

This clonotype was recorded many times. The rearrangement joins TRBV2 to TRBJ2-3; TRBD1 matches 10 bases. This CDR3 has 14 residues. V was clipped by 6 bases and J by 6 bases; unmatched bases: 6. The germline CDR1 and CDR2 sequences are SNHLY and FYNNEI. The CDR3 sequence is CASRPGQGFDTQYF. The DNA of the CDR3 is TGTGCCAGCAGGCCGGGACAGGGGTTCGATACGCAGTATTTT.

This clonotype was detected many times. The chain joins TRBV7-6 to TRBJ2-2; 9 nucleotides match TRBD1. Germline V gene data show CDR1 as SGHVS and CDR2 as FNYEAQ. Trimming took 9 bases from V and 4 from J; bases not matched to a gene: 6. The CDR3 has 14 residues. CDR3 coding DNA: TGTGCCAGTTCGGACAGGGGAGTCACCGGGGAGCTGTTTTTT. It translates to CASSDRGVTGELFF.

J is TRBJ2-7 and V is TRBV2, with TRBD1 identical over 10 bases. V lost 6 bases and J lost 5; bases outside the gene matches: 13. Germline V CDR1 and CDR2: SNHLY, FYNNEI. CDR3 length equals 16 residues. This chain's CDR3 is CASSLLTGGSTHEQYF. The CDR3 bases are TGTGCCAGCAGCCTCCTGACAGGGGGCAGTACGCACGAGCAGTACTTC. The full variable domain, completed using reference TRBV2 and TRBJ2-7, is EPEVTQTPSHQVTQMGQEVILRCVPISNHLYFYWYRQILGQKVEFLVSFYNNEISEKSEIFDDQFSVERPDGSNFTLKIRSTKLEDSAMYFCASSLLTGGSTHEQYFGPGTRLTVT.

This clonotype was observed a handful of times. DNA for the CDR3: TGTGCCAGCAGTGATGGAACAGCTTTCTTT. As protein: CASSDGTAFF. V is TRBV25-1 and J is TRBJ1-1; D gene uncertain. The germline gives CDR1 MGHDK, CDR2 SYGVNS. V dropped 3 bases and J dropped 10 bases, with 6 bases sitting between them. The CDR3 spans 10 residues.

The rearrangement links TRBV9 to TRBJ2-2; 14 bases match TRBD2. V lost 3 bases and J lost 7; bases outside the gene matches: 11. Germline V lookup: CDR1 SGDLS, CDR2 YYNGEE. The CDR3 sequence is 18 residues long. The CDR3 sequence: CASSARMTSGGAVGELFF. The CDR3 nucleotides are TGTGCCAGCAGCGCGAGGATGACTAGCGGGGGGGCCGTCGGGGAGCTGTTTTTT.

This clonotype was recorded many times. The V call is TRBV20-1, the J call TRBJ2-1, with D perhaps matching TRBD2 (6 bases). The germline V and J ends were trimmed by 2 bases and 6 bases, with 8 bases remaining between them. The CDR3 is 12 amino acids. Germline values: CDR1 DFQATT, CDR2 SNEGSKA (reference sequence). CDR3 nucleotide sequence: TGCAGTGCTAGAAAGGAGGGCAATGAGCAGTTCTTC. Translating gives CSARKEGNEQFF.

At least ten counts were recorded for this clonotype. CDR3 loop: CSVVAGTSYEQYF. CDR3 nucleotide sequence: TGCAGCGTTGTAGCCGGAACGTCCTACGAGCAGTACTTC. This chain connects TRBV29-1 to TRBJ2-7; D call uncertain. Trimming pared 4 bases from V and 1 base from J, leaving 11 bases between. Germline CDR1 and CDR2: SQVTM and ANQGSEA. The CDR3 contains 13 residues.

This chain connects TRBV5-1 to TRBJ1-5; D is uncertain. CDR3 length: 15 residues. V lost 0 bases and J 5 bases, leaving 12 bases between the germline ends. CDR1 SGHRS and CDR2 YFSETQ come from the germline V gene. The CDR3 sequence is CASSLERETHQPQHF. CDR3 nucleotide sequence: TGCGCCAGCAGCTTGGAGCGAGAGACTCATCAGCCCCAGCATTTT. The full variable domain, completed using reference TRBV5-1 and TRBJ1-5, is KAGVTQTPRYLIKTRGQQVTLSCSPISGHRSVSWYQQTPGQGLQFLFEYFSETQRNKGNFPGRFSGRQFSNSRSEMNVSTLELGDSALYLCASSLERETHQPQHFGDGTRLSIL.

This clonotype was counted a few times. The CDR3 here is CAISTSSGDTQYF. The CDR3 region has the DNA TGTGCCATCAGTACCTCTAGCGGGGATACGCAGTATTTT. This chain joins TRBV10-3 and TRBJ2-3; 8 bases agree with TRBD2. The CDR3 consists of 13 residues. Germline V gene lookup returns CDR1 ENHRY and CDR2 SYGVKD. V trimming: 5 bases; J trimming: 6 bases; junction bases outside the gene matches: 4.

The rearrangement uses TRBV9 and TRBJ1-6, with TRBD1 as a possible D gene (6 bases). Germline CDR1 is SGDLS and CDR2 is YYNGEE. V dropped 3 bases and J dropped 12 bases, with 22 bases sitting between them. The length of the CDR3 is 16 residues. The CDR3 loop reads CASSEGGGGQDQPLHF. The CDR3 coding sequence is TGTGCCAGCAGCGAAGGGGGGGGGGGTCAGGATCAACCCCTCCACTTT.

This clonotype was found many times. This chain joins TRBV4-1 and TRBJ1-3, with D unclear. The germline CDR1 and CDR2 sequences are MGHRA and YSYEKL. The CDR3 has 13 residues. Between the trimmed V and J ends, which lost 5 bases and 7 bases, there was a span of 12 bases. The CDR3 loop reads CASSILGKNTIYF. Written as DNA, the CDR3 is TGCGCCAGCAGCATATTAGGGAAGAACACCATATATTTT.

This chain links TRBV7-9 with TRBJ1-2; D may be TRBD1 (5 bases). Germline loops: CDR1 SEHNR, CDR2 FQNEAQ (reference sequence). This CDR3 spans 12 amino acids. Trimming shortened V by 7 bases and J by 7 bases, and 13 bases separated the two germline ends. The chain's CDR3 is CASTYGGFGYTF. The DNA of the CDR3 is TGTGCCAGCACCTACGGGGGTTTTGGCTACACCTTC. Combining the CDR3 with reference TRBV7-9 and TRBJ1-2 gives the whole variable domain DTGVSQNPRHKITKRGQNVTFRCDPISEHNRLYWYRQTLGQGPEFLTYFQNEAQLEKSRLLSDRFSAERPKGSFSTLEIQRTEQGDSAMYLCASTYGGFGYTFGSGTRLTVV.

The V call is TRBV5-1, the J call TRBJ2-5; D is unresolved. V lost 2 bases and J 7 bases, leaving 15 bases between the germline ends. Germline CDR1 is SGHRS and CDR2 is YFSETQ. The CDR3 consists of 14 residues. The CDR3 loop reads CASSLTGPIWTQYF. The CDR3 coding sequence is TGCGCCAGCAGCTTAACCGGACCCATTTGGACCCAGTACTTC. Filled out from reference TRBV5-1 and TRBJ2-5, the complete variable domain reads KAGVTQTPRYLIKTRGQQVTLSCSPISGHRSVSWYQQTPGQGLQFLFEYFSETQRNKGNFPGRFSGRQFSNSRSEMNVSTLELGDSALYLCASSLTGPIWTQYFGPGTRLLVL.